The next 27 T cell receptor beta chains were all read from a single sample in a study of blood T cell repertoires in COVID-19. TCRdb's table, derived via immunoSEQ multiplex PCR, lists solely in-frame clones and lacks some. Of approximately 210,000 clones detected, about 91% appear once; the ten largest clones hold about 1.3%. The sequenced sample consisted of peripheral blood. These receptors all stem from a man aged 25 to 40 with acute or convalescent COVID-19.

As to this clone: Other DNA sequences in the same sample also yield this CDR3. J is TRBJ1-2 and V is TRBV6-5, with D maybe TRBD1 (5 bases). This CDR3 is built from 13 residues. CDR1 and CDR2 (germline): MNHEY, SVGAGI. V was pared by 2 bases and J by 6 bases, with 10 bases between. As DNA, the CDR3 is TGTGCCAGCAGTTACGGTCAGGGCAATGGCTACACCTTC. It translates to CASSYGQGNGYTF.

A single count supports this clone. The rearrangement joins TRBV25-1 to TRBJ1-1; 12 nucleotides align to TRBD1. This CDR3 region has 15 residues. V was pared by 4 bases and J by 5 bases, with 5 bases of the junction left unmatched. CDR1 and CDR2 (germline): MGHDK, SYGVNS. CDR3 in DNA: TGTGCCAGCAGTGCACAGGGACAGGGGGCTACTGAAGCTTTCTTT. It is translated as CASSAQGQGATEAFF.

The CDR3 reads CAWSVQTGGGQFF. DNA of the CDR3: TGTGCCTGGAGTGTACAAACGGGGGGTGGGCAGTTCTTC. This chain joins TRBV30 and TRBJ2-1; TRBD2 aligns across 7 bases. Germline assignment: CDR1 GTSNPN and CDR2 SVGIG (reference sequence). The junction had 8 bases not matched to a gene; V was cut back by 0 bases and J by 12 bases. The CDR3 spans 13 residues.

This chain connects TRBV18 to TRBJ1-1; a possible D gene is TRBD1 (6 bases). V dropped 3 bases and J dropped 1 base, with 9 bases sitting between them. The CDR3 runs to 14 residues. Germline CDR1 KGHSH, CDR2 LQKENI. The CDR3 DNA reads as TGTGCCAGCTCACCCCGGACAGAGAACACTGAAGCTTTCTTT. Translating it yields CASSPRTENTEAFF.

The chain joins TRBV7-8 to TRBJ2-3; 9 nucleotides align to TRBD2. CDR1 and CDR2 from the germline V gene are SGHVS and FQNEAQ. V lost 5 bases to trimming and J lost 5 bases; unmatched junction nucleotides: 14. This CDR3 has 17 amino acids. CDR3 loop: CASSLTLVAGARDTQYF. DNA of the CDR3: TGTGCCAGCAGCCTTACCCTCGTAGCGGGAGCGAGAGATACGCAGTATTTT.

The genes are TRBV7-8 and TRBJ2-7; D not resolved. The CDR3 is 12 residues long. The germline V gene encodes CDR1 SGHVS and CDR2 FQNEAQ. Between the trimmed V and J ends, which lost 1 base and 4 bases, there was a span of 5 bases. The CDR3 DNA reads TGTGCCAGCAGCTTAGACTTATACGAGCAGTACTTC. Protein product: CASSLDLYEQYF.

Only one count was recorded for this clone. This chain connects TRBV9 to TRBJ1-1; 7 nucleotides agree with TRBD1. With V trimmed by 0 bases and J by 9 bases, 5 bases remained unmatched. This CDR3 is 13 amino acids long. Germline values: CDR1 SGDLS, CDR2 YYNGEE. The CDR3 here is CASSVVGGSKAFF. The CDR3 nucleotides are TGTGCCAGCAGCGTAGTAGGGGGCAGTAAAGCTTTCTTT. The whole variable domain, filled in from reference TRBV9 and TRBJ1-1, reads DSGVTQTPKHLITATGQRVTLRCSPRSGDLSVYWYQQSLDQGLQFLIQYYNGEERAKGNILERFSAQQFPDLHSELNLSSLELGDSALYFCASSVVGGSKAFFGQGTRLTVV.

The genes are TRBV7-9 and TRBJ2-1, with TRBD2 matching 12 bases. The CDR3 has 18 residues. The V segment lost 6 bases and the J segment 6 bases; nucleotides outside the gene matches: 15. Germline-derived CDR1 and CDR2 are SEHNR and FQNEAQ (reference sequence). CDR3: CASRPRLAGASLLNEQFF. The CDR3 region has the DNA TGTGCCAGCAGGCCTAGACTAGCGGGAGCTTCCCTCCTCAATGAGCAGTTCTTC.

The chain uses TRBV18 and TRBJ2-2; 8 nucleotides agree with TRBD1. This CDR3 has 17 residues. Germline CDR1 KGHSH, CDR2 LQKENI. J lost 8 bases, V lost 3 bases, and 14 bases had no gene match. CDR3 loop: CASSPLEWTGKSGELFF. CDR3 nucleotide sequence: TGTGCCAGCTCACCGTTAGAGTGGACAGGGAAAAGTGGGGAGCTGTTTTTT.

This clone was seen a single time. The chain carries TRBV3-1 (or the pseudogene TRBV3-2) and TRBJ1-2, with D possibly being TRBD1 (6 bases). Per the germline V gene, CDR1 is LGHDT and CDR2 is YNNKEL (reference sequence). The CDR3 consists of 15 residues. The V end was cut by 6 bases, the J end by 8 bases, with 22 bases between. CDR3 sequence: CASSPTIDRYQGYTF. In DNA form, the CDR3 reads TGTGCCAGCAGTCCTACAATCGACAGGTATCAGGGCTACACCTTC.

The J gene is TRBJ1-1, the V gene TRBV6-5; D perhaps matches TRBD1 (5 bases). The germline V gene has CDR1 MNHEY and CDR2 SVGAGI. The CDR3 runs 13 residues. The ends were cut back, 6 bases at V and 3 bases at J, with 11 bases in the middle. The CDR3 DNA is TGTGCCAGCAGGGTTAAAGGGGACACTGAAGCTTTCTTT. It translates to CASRVKGDTEAFF.

This chain joins TRBV7-8 and TRBJ2-2, with D perhaps TRBD1 (6 bases). Germline CDR1 and CDR2: SGHVS and FQNEAQ. This CDR3 is built from 14 residues. V lost 5 bases, J lost 3 bases, and 10 bases lay in between. DNA for the CDR3: TGTGCCAGCAGCGAGGGACAACACACCGGGGAGCTGTTTTTT. Translated: CASSEGQHTGELFF.

This clone has just one count. The gene calls are TRBV19 and TRBJ1-5, with TRBD1 as a possible D gene (5 bases). Trimming shortened V by 8 bases and J by 5 bases, and 10 bases separated the two germline ends. Germline V gene sequence: CDR1 LNHDA, CDR2 SQIVND (reference sequence). CDR3 length: 12 amino acids. The CDR3 spells CASSRGDQPQHF. The CDR3, as DNA: TGTGCCAGTTCAAGGGGTGATCAGCCCCAGCATTTT.

This clone turned up a few times. CDR3 sequence reads: CASSREGNSPLHF. The CDR3 DNA sequence: TGTGCCAGCAGTCGGGAGGGTAATTCACCCCTCCACTTT. The rearrangement uses TRBV28 and TRBJ1-6; unclear D gene. The CDR3 consists of 13 residues. Trimming took off 5 bases at V and 6 bases at J, with 8 bases between the two ends. Per the germline V gene, CDR1 is MDHEN and CDR2 is SYDVKM.

V is TRBV20-1 and J is TRBJ2-3, with D possibly matching TRBD1 (6 bases). Trimming removed 3 bases at V and 6 bases at J, with 19 bases between. Germline V gene data show CDR1 as DFQATT and CDR2 as SNEGSKA (reference sequence). The CDR3 contains 15 residues. The CDR3 sequence: CSASDRDKTVDTQYF. CDR3 in DNA: TGCAGTGCTAGTGACCGGGACAAAACGGTTGATACGCAGTATTTT.

The genes are TRBV5-4 and TRBJ2-5, with a possible D match to TRBD2 (7 bases). The CDR3 loop spans 16 amino acids. The germline V gene encodes CDR1 SGHNT and CDR2 YYREEE (reference sequence). Trimming took off 0 bases at V and 9 bases at J, with 21 bases between the two ends. The CDR3 loop is CASSLEFGGGGRPQYF. Written as DNA, the CDR3 is TGTGCCAGCAGCTTGGAGTTTGGGGGCGGGGGCCGACCCCAGTACTTC.

This clone was seen only once. The CDR3 DNA is TGTGCCAGCGGGACTAGTGGGGATGAGCAGTTCTTC. Residues: CASGTSGDEQFF. The genes are TRBV7-3 and TRBJ2-1; TRBD2 matches at 8 bases. Germline loops: CDR1 SGHTA, CDR2 FQGTGA. The CDR3 has 12 residues. Trimming removed 8 bases from V and 8 bases from J; junction bases left unmatched: 5.

This clone came up once. The J gene is TRBJ1-3, the V gene TRBV4-1; TRBD1 might be the D (5 bases). Germline V CDR1 and CDR2: MGHRA, YSYEKL. The V end was cut by 4 bases, the J end by 3 bases, with 16 bases between. The CDR3 has 16 amino acids. The CDR3 coding sequence is TGCGCCAGCAGCCCGCGCACGGGGGAAAATGGAAACACCATATATTTT. It codes for CASSPRTGENGNTIYF.

The chain recombines TRBV19 with TRBJ2-1; a weak D match, TRBD2 (5 bases). The CDR3 covers 15 residues. The ends were cut back, 2 bases at V and 3 bases at J, with 11 bases in the middle. The germline CDR1 and CDR2 sequences are LNHDA and SQIVND (reference sequence). The CDR3 here is CASSIREQVYNEQFF. CDR3 DNA: TGTGCCAGTAGTATAAGGGAGCAAGTCTACAATGAGCAGTTCTTC.

The chain combines TRBV18 with TRBJ1-1; a possible D gene is TRBD1 (5 bases). Trimming pared 3 bases from V and 7 bases from J, leaving 9 bases between. Germline V CDR1 and CDR2: KGHSH, LQKENI. This CDR3 has 12 residues. CDR3 sequence (DNA): TGTGCCAGCTCACCCTCCAGGGATGAAGCTTTCTTT. Residues: CASSPSRDEAFF.

The V and J genes are TRBV5-8 and TRBJ1-5; D might be TRBD1 (5 bases). Trimming removed 4 bases at V and 4 bases at J, with 15 bases between. The CDR3 loop spans 15 amino acids. Germline lookup yields CDR1 SGHTS and CDR2 YDEGEE. CDR3 sequence: CASSGGVGVNQPQHF. CDR3 coding DNA: TGTGCCAGCAGCGGCGGGGTGGGGGTTAATCAGCCCCAGCATTTT.

The rearrangement links TRBV9 to TRBJ2-2; 8 nucleotides align to TRBD1. This CDR3 contains 18 residues. CDR1 and CDR2 from the germline V gene are SGDLS and YYNGEE. With 2 bases clipped from V and 2 bases from J, the junction kept 11 bases outside the gene matches. DNA of the CDR3: TGTGCCAGCAGCGTCTATACCGCCGGGACAGGAAACACCGGGGAGCTGTTTTTT. This codes for CASSVYTAGTGNTGELFF.

The chain links TRBV7-9 to TRBJ2-5, with 9 bases that match TRBD2. The germline V gene encodes CDR1 SEHNR and CDR2 FQNEAQ (reference sequence). With 3 bases clipped from V and 1 base from J, the junction kept 15 bases outside the gene matches. The CDR3 has 19 amino acids. The CDR3 region has the DNA TGTGCCAGCAGCTTCCGGCTCTCCGGGACTAGCTCTATCCAAGAGACCCAGTACTTC. It encodes CASSFRLSGTSSIQETQYF.

This chain connects TRBV28 to TRBJ1-2; 8 bases are a match to TRBD1. Germline V lookup: CDR1 MDHEN, CDR2 SYDVKM. The trim removed 3 bases at V and 6 bases at J, leaving 12 bases unmatched. The length of the CDR3 is 16 residues. CDR3 region: CASSFQGQGWRNGYTF. In nucleotides, the CDR3 is TGTGCCAGCAGTTTTCAAGGACAGGGATGGAGGAATGGCTACACCTTC.

V gene TRBV28 combines with J gene TRBJ1-6, with D hard to call. V was shortened by 7 bases and J by 3 bases, with 13 bases between the two germline ends. The CDR3 is made up of 15 amino acids. Germline CDR1 and CDR2: MDHEN and SYDVKM. CDR3 region: CASISQAGYNSPLHF. The CDR3 DNA follows: TGTGCCAGCATCTCCCAGGCGGGCTATAATTCACCCCTCCACTTT.

The chain employs TRBV5-1 and TRBJ2-1; 7 nucleotides match TRBD2. The CDR3 is 14 amino acids. V dropped 5 bases and J dropped 7; count of bases not matched to a gene: 9. Germline values: CDR1 SGHRS, CDR2 YFSETQ. The CDR3 reads CASSSVLAANEQFF. Written as DNA, the CDR3 is TGCGCCAGCAGTAGCGTTCTAGCGGCTAATGAGCAGTTCTTC.

The V gene is TRBV30, the J gene TRBJ2-3; 9 bases are shared with TRBD1. CDR1 is GTSNPN and CDR2 is SVGIG in the germline V gene (reference sequence). V lost 2 bases, J lost 1 base, and 13 bases stayed unmatched. The CDR3 consists of 18 residues. CDR3 region: CAWSQPYRGRVRTDTQYF. The CDR3 nucleotides are TGTGCCTGGAGTCAACCGTACAGGGGGCGGGTTCGCACAGATACGCAGTATTTT.